The source of this TCR beta chain is a study of shared clonotypes between healthy human individuals (dated by TCRdb to 2020 to 2021). In the study overall: The cohort included three men and a couple of women between 18 and 49 years of age. To increase sequencing depth and limit assay-specific biases, TCR repertoire library preparation and sequencing were carried out by different laboratories using diverse techniques. Each donor's leukapheresis produced roughly between about 0.9 and 9.5 billion PBMCs. To estimate repertoire size and how much clonotype sharing occurs between individuals, the study deeply sequenced the blood TCR repertoires of roughly 5 healthy adults. For each donor, CD4 naive and CD4 memory were each given three plates, CD8 naive was given two plates, and CD8 memory was given one plate.

To note about this clone: Its recognized antigen is unknown. No base quality values were provided; no much bigger clone lies one nucleotide off.

The CDR3 spans 15 residues, from the cysteine through the phenylalanine. Kept here is only the CDR3 DNA, which spans 45 bases and is read in frame from base 1. V loses 0 bases at its end and J loses 4 bases; junction bases beyond the gene matches: 4. The germline V gene (reference sequence) specifies SGHNT as CDR1 and YYREEE as CDR2. The donors were healthy, HIV-negative adults who had no recently reported acute infections or vaccinations. Every donor was a Caucasian adult living in Nashville, Tennessee, USA. CD4+ T cells were enriched by magnetic negative selection, after which naive cells were positively selected on CD45RA and the negative fraction was taken as the memory subset. Blood was collected by leukapheresis, and PBMCs were isolated by Ficoll-Histopaque density gradient centrifugation and then cryopreserved in liquid nitrogen vapor phase. Analytical flow cytometry was used to check the purity and quantity of each magnetically sorted T cell population. From each sorted fraction, genomic DNA was isolated and quantified by UV absorbance on a Nanodrop 2000c.

Beyond this particular receptor, the publication reports: Even with the large sequencing depth, rarefaction of the sorted-subset datasets indicated that sequencing was incomplete. Compared with non-shared clonotypes, the clonotypes found in all four sorted-subset donors had higher generation probabilities. Pairwise subsampling led to the expectation that sequencing depth would affect the degree of clonotype sharing among donors. Because the study included a small number of donors, the genetic and exposure-history diversity represented was limited. Larger estimated clonotype richness was generally found for naive subsets than for memory subsets. Sampling was restricted to blood, and TCR repertoires in tissues likely differ from the TCR repertoires found in blood. When a few donors were compared, the shared fraction of clonotypes was about 5% for naive CD4, approximately 3.3% for naive CD8, 2% to 2.5% for memory CD4, and less than 0.45% for memory CD8.

Using the deep immunoSEQ assay, multiplex PCR amplified TCR CDR3 regions from genomic DNA. Genomic DNA extracted from each cell subset was distributed evenly over all wells of several immunoSEQ 96-well plates, and each plate served as one replicate. For sorted subsets, roughly 200 ng genomic DNA, equal to about 30,000 T cell genomes, was loaded into each replicate PCR. The purified libraries were quantified using a Qubit 3.0 fluorometer, sized with a Bioanalyzer 2100, and then quantified again using the KAPA Library Quantification kit. Every immunoSEQ 96-well plate was sequenced on a dedicated single-read 150-cycle Illumina NextSeq 550 flow cell. In the source study's methods: Because the immunoSEQ output included only junctional sequences and no quality scores, the filtering could not be the same as the filtering used for full-length reads. To assign V/J genes and CDR3, sequences were annotated using PyIR, a Python wrapper for IgBLAST v1.9, with IMGT germline references. Any read was removed if the V/J assignment was weak (E-value above 1e-6), the CDR3 was missing, or the read contained stop codons, out-of-frame junctions, or ambiguous translated residues. A V3J clonotype was defined by an identical inferred V gene, J gene, and CDR3 amino acid sequence. To compute the percentage overlap between repertoires, the number of shared unique clonotypes was divided by the size of the smaller repertoire. Three approaches were used to assess repertoire richness: RTK rarefaction, the Chao1 estimator, and Recon v2.1 estimates of unobserved clonotypes. OLGA was used to compute generation probabilities for all TCRbeta clonotypes that the gDNA method yielded from a few donors. What TCRdb holds here is the immuneACCESS table cut down to in-frame rearrangements. Part of the clones is not present; checked against another copy, under half of the missing clones reflect an unresolved V gene, and the others are unexplained. That table is the source of V, J and clone size, and D and trimming were worked out from the DNA. The sample has 740,000 or so clones on record, 60% to 75% of them singletons. The leading ten clones occupy around 1.7% of the sample.

In this chain, TRBV5-4 is recombined with TRBJ1-3, and 7 junctional nucleotides match TRBD1. The source material was memory CD4+ T cells sorted from blood. The cell subset or site label of this sample denotes: CD45RA-negative fraction. This TCR derives from a woman aged 30 to 39 in good health. The CDR3 in this case is CASSLGQGEGNTIYF. The nucleotides read TGTGCCAGCAGCTTGGGACAGGGCGAAGGAAACACCATATATTTT.